This TCR beta chain was captured by sequencing in a study of blood T cell repertoires in COVID-19. This clone was seen a few times. Data came from immunoSEQ multiplex PCR; TCRdb stores just in-frame clones and leaves some out. The data show tens of thousands of clones, around four fifths seen once. The germline V gene has CDR1 MNHEY and CDR2 SVGEGT. Trimming took off 6 bases at V and 8 bases at J, with 19 bases between the two ends. This CDR3 is 14 amino acids long. Material for sequencing was peripheral blood. The chain has TRBV6-2 or TRBV6-3 and TRBJ1-2; D is perhaps TRBD1 (5 bases). The TCR originated in a woman aged 70-85 years with COVID-19, enrolled during active disease. As DNA, the CDR3 is TGTGCCAGCAGCCAAGGGGTTAGTGGCTTCGGCTACACCTTC. Translated, it gives CASSQGVSGFGYTF.